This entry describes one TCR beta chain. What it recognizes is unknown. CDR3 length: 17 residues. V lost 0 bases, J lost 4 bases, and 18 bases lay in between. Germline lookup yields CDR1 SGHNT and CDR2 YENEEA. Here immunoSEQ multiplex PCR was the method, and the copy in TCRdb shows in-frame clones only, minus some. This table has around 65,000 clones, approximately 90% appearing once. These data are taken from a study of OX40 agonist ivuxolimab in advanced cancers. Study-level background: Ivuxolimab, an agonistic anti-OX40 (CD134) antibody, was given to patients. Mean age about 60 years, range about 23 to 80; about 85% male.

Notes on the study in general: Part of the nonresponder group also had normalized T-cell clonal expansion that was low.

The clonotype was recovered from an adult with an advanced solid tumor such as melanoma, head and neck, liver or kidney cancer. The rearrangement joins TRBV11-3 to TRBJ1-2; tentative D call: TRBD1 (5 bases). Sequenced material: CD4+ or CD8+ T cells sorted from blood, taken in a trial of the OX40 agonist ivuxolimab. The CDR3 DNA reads TGTGCCAGCAGCTTAGATCCCGCAACCGGGACTGCCTATGGCTACACCTTC. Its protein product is CASSLDPATGTAYGYTF. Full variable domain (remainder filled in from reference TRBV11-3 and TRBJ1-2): EAGVVQSPRYKIIEKKQPVAFWCNPISGHNTLYWYLQNLGQGPELLIRYENEEAVDDSQLPKDRFSAERLKGVDSTLKIQPAELGDSAVYLCASSLDPATGTAYGYTFGSGTRLTVV.